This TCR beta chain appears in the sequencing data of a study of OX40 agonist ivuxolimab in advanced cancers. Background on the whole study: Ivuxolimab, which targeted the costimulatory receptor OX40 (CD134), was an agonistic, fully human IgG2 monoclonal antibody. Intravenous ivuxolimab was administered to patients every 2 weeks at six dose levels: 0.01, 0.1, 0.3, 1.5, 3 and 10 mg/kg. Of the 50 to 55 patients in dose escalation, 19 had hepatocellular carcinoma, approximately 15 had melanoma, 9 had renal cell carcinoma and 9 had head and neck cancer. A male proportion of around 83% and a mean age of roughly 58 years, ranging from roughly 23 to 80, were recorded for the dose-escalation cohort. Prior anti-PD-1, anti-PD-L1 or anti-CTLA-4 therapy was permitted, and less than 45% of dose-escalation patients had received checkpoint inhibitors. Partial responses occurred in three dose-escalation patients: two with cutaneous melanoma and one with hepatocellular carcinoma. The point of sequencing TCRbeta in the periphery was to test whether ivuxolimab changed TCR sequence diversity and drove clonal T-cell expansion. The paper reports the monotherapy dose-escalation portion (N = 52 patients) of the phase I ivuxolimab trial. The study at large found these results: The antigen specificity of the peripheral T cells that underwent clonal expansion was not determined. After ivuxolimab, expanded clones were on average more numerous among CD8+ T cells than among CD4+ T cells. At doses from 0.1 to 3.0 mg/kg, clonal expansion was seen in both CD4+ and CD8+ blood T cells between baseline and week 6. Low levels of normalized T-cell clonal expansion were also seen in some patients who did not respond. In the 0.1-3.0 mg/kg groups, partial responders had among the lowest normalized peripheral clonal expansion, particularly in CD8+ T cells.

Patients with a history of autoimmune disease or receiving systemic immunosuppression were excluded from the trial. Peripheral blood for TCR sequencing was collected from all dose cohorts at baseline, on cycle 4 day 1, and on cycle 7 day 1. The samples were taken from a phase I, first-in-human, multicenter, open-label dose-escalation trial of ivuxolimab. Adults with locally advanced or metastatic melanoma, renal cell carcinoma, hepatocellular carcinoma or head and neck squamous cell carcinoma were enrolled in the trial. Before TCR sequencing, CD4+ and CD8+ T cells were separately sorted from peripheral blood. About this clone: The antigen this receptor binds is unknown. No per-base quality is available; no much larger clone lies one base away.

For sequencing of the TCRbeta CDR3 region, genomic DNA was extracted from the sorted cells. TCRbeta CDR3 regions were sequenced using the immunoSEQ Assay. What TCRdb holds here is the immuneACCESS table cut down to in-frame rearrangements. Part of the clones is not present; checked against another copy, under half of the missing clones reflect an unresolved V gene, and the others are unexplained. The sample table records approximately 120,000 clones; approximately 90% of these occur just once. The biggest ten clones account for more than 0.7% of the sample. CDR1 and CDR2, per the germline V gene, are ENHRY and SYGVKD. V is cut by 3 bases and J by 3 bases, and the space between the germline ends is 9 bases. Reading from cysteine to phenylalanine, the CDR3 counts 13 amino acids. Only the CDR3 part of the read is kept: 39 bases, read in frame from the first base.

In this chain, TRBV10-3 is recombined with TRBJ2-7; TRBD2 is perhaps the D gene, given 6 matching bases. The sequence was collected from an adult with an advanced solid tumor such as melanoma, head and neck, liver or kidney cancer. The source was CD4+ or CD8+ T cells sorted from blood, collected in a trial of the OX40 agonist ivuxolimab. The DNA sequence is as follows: TGTGCCATCAGTGAATGGGAGGTCTACGAGCAGTACTTC. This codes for CAISEWEVYEQYF.